Listed here are 10 T cell receptor beta chains from one sample, sequenced in a study of T cell changes during pregnancy in multiple sclerosis. Produced via immunoSEQ multiplex PCR; TCRdb's table is partial and in-frame only. The sample contains 84,000 or so clones, about 95% of which appear only once. The source was peripheral blood, collected in the third trimester of pregnancy. Receptors originate from a female donor with multiple sclerosis, enrolled in a pregnancy study.

This clone was found once. The rearrangement joins TRBV30 to TRBJ1-1; 7 nucleotides match TRBD1. Looked up from germline, CDR1 is GTSNPN and CDR2 is SVGIG (reference sequence). V dropped 4 bases and J dropped 1; count of bases not matched to a gene: 12. This CDR3 has 16 amino acids. Here the CDR3 DNA reads TGTGCCTGGACCCTGGGAGGCAGGGGGGCGAACACTGAAGCTTTCTTT. It specifies CAWTLGGRGANTEAFF.

The chain is built from TRBV14 and TRBJ2-7; 7 bases agree with TRBD2. Germline V gene sequence: CDR1 SGHDN, CDR2 FVKESK. CDR3 length: 17 amino acids. Germline trimming cut 0 bases from V and 5 bases from J; bases unmatched to any gene: 13. The CDR3 loop is CASSQDSGGSSVHEQYF. The CDR3 DNA reads as TGTGCCAGCAGCCAAGACAGTGGCGGGAGCTCGGTTCACGAGCAGTACTTC.

V and J are TRBV2 and TRBJ1-5, with TRBD1 matching over 11 bases. In germline, CDR1 is SNHLY, CDR2 FYNNEI. This CDR3 spans 15 amino acids. Trimming removed 5 bases from V and 6 bases from J; junction bases left unmatched: 6. The CDR3 sequence: CASSTMDRGPQPQHF. CDR3 in DNA: TGTGCCAGCAGTACCATGGACAGGGGGCCTCAGCCCCAGCATTTT. Looking up the rest from reference TRBV2 and TRBJ1-5 gives the full variable domain: EPEVTQTPSHQVTQMGQEVILRCVPISNHLYFYWYRQILGQKVEFLVSFYNNEISEKSEIFDDQFSVERPDGSNFTLKIRSTKLEDSAMYFCASSTMDRGPQPQHFGDGTRLSIL.

The rearrangement joins TRBV6-6 to TRBJ1-5, with 9 bases matching TRBD1. The CDR3 sequence is 16 residues long. The germline V gene encodes CDR1 MNHNY and CDR2 SVGAGI (reference sequence). J gave up 4 bases and V 5 bases, and 9 bases lay outside the gene matches. CDR3 nucleotides: TGTGCCAGCAGTAAGTCCGGGACAGGGATAAATCAGCCCCAGCATTTT. It encodes CASSKSGTGINQPQHF.

This clone was seen just once. This chain joins TRBV7-3 and TRBJ1-2; the D gene is possibly TRBD1 (6 bases). CDR3 length equals 16 residues. CDR1 and CDR2 from the germline V gene are SGHTA and FQGTGA. V was shortened by 6 bases and J by 5 bases, with 22 bases between the two germline ends. In DNA, the CDR3 is TGTGCCAGCAGGCCCGGGGGGGCTGTCAAGGGTTATGGCTACACCTTC. This translates into CASRPGGAVKGYGYTF.

CDR3: CASSYGGNTEAFF. In DNA, the CDR3 is TGTGCCAGCAGTTACGGAGGGAACACTGAAGCTTTCTTT. The V call is TRBV6-6, the J call TRBJ1-1; D is unclear. Germline V CDR1 and CDR2: MNHNY, SVGAGI (reference sequence). This CDR3 region has 13 residues. Trimming stripped 2 bases from V and 1 base from J, with 5 bases between.

V and J are TRBV18 and TRBJ2-1, with D possibly matching TRBD2 (5 bases). V was cut by 5 bases and J by 4 bases, with 15 bases left in between. From germline, CDR1 is KGHSH and CDR2 LQKENI. The CDR3 sequence is 15 residues long. This CDR3 reads CASSAGRPFYNEQFF. In DNA, the CDR3 is TGTGCCAGCTCAGCGGGTAGACCCTTTTACAATGAGCAGTTCTTC.

The rearrangement joins TRBV13 to TRBJ2-7, with D possibly being TRBD1 (5 bases). The CDR3 totals 14 residues. V was clipped by 1 base and J by 3 bases, with 10 bases between them. In germline, CDR1 is PRHDT, CDR2 FYEKMQ (reference sequence). The CDR3 is CASSLVGASYEQYF. CDR3 in DNA: TGTGCCAGCAGCTTAGTAGGGGCCAGCTACGAGCAGTACTTC. Looking up the rest from reference TRBV13 and TRBJ2-7 gives the full variable domain: AAGVIQSPRHLIKEKRETATLKCYPIPRHDTVYWYQQGPGQDPQFLISFYEKMQSDKGSIPDRFSAQQFSDYHSELNMSSLELGDSALYFCASSLVGASYEQYFGPGTRLTVT.

The V gene is TRBV29-1, the J gene TRBJ1-2; unclear D gene. This CDR3 has 12 residues. The germline gives CDR1 SQVTM, CDR2 ANQGSEA. Trimming took 2 bases from V and 10 from J, leaving 14 bases between them. The CDR3 coding sequence is TGCAGCGTTGAAAAGAGCCGCTTAGACTACACCTTC. This gives the protein CSVEKSRLDYTF.

Turning to this clone: A junction end diverges from the germline sequence, so it may reflect a read error. The chain joins TRBV7-9 to TRBJ1-4; TRBD1 might be the D (6 bases). Germline CDR1 and CDR2: SEHNR and FQNEAQ (reference sequence). The CDR3 extends over 15 amino acids. CDR3 bases: TGTGCCAGCAGCCTAGCAGGGGAGGCTAGTGAAAAACTGTTTTTT. Translated: CASSLAGEASEKLFF.